The present T cell receptor (beta chain) was sequenced within a study of healthy donors' naive CD4 and CD8 T cells. From germline, CDR1 is PRHDT and CDR2 FYEKMQ (reference sequence). This CDR3 has 12 residues. Deletions cut 5 bases from V and 9 bases from J, with 11 bases between. Each TCR library used 500 ng of total RNA and a linear amplification protocol. Using its own MiXCR run on the reads, TCRdb lists one record per CDR3 protein. The sample yields 180,000 or so distinct CDR3 sequences, about 76% seen once. Source material: naive CD4+ and CD8+ T cells sorted from blood, pooled from several donors. This clonotype was obtained from a pool of human donors in good health; the sample pools cells from several healthy donors. The chain uses TRBV13 and TRBJ2-1, with a tentative D call TRBD2 (5 bases). CDR3 nucleotide sequence: TGTGCCAGCAGCCTCGGACGGGGTGAGCAGTTCTTC. Protein: CASSLGRGEQFF.